This passage covers 18 T cell receptor beta chains from one sample sequenced in a study of cytomegalovirus exposure and HLA in healthy donors. The method was immunoSEQ multiplex PCR; TCRdb's version includes in-frame clones alone and lacks a portion of them. The sample carries fewer than 150,000 clones, roughly nine tenths recorded once. Material for sequencing was PBMCs. The receptors derive from a man between 18 and 35 years old in good health and CMV-seropositive.

As regards this clone: A read error is likely here: a far larger clone is one base away. J is TRBJ1-6 and V is TRBV7-9; D remains unclear. The V gene's germline CDR1 is SEHNR and CDR2 FQNEAQ (reference sequence). The CDR3 totals 13 residues. Trimming took 2 bases from V and 5 from J, leaving 4 bases between them. CDR3 sequence (DNA): TGTGCCAGCAGCTTACAGGATAATTCACCCCTCCACTTT. It codes for CASSLQDNSPLHF.

The chain is built from TRBV19 and TRBJ2-7; TRBD2 aligns across 12 bases. This CDR3 contains 14 residues. Trimming removed 5 bases from V and 4 bases from J; junction bases left unmatched: 3. Germline V gene data show CDR1 as LNHDA and CDR2 as SQIVND (reference sequence). This CDR3 is CASSVTSGGYEQYF. The CDR3 region has the DNA TGTGCCAGTAGTGTGACTAGCGGGGGATACGAGCAGTACTTC.

The chain couples TRBV4-2 to TRBJ1-1, with D tentatively TRBD1 (5 bases). CDR3 length: 15 residues. Germline CDR1 LGHNA, CDR2 YNFKEQ. Trimming shortened V by 3 bases and J by 3 bases, and 14 bases separated the two germline ends. The CDR3 DNA sequence: TGTGCCAGCAGCCATCCGGGGGGAGGAGACACTGAAGCTTTCTTT. It specifies CASSHPGGGDTEAFF.

This chain uses TRBV7-9 with TRBJ2-2; D remains unclear. CDR1 and CDR2 (germline): SEHNR, FQNEAQ (reference sequence). The CDR3 totals 13 residues. V was shortened by 3 bases and J by 6 bases, with 8 bases between the two germline ends. CDR3 sequence reads: CASSLQRSGELFF. The CDR3 DNA reads as TGTGCCAGCAGCTTGCAACGGTCCGGGGAGCTGTTTTTT.

The chain carries TRBV7-9 and TRBJ1-3; no reliable D call. V was pared by 1 base and J by 0 bases, with 13 bases between. CDR3 size: 17 residues. Looked up from germline, CDR1 is SEHNR and CDR2 is FQNEAQ (reference sequence). CDR3 DNA: TGTGCCAGCAGCTTAGAGGGAGGGTTCCTCTCTGGAAACACCATATATTTT. This sequence encodes CASSLEGGFLSGNTIYF.

This chain connects TRBV29-1 to TRBJ1-1, with no clear D. Per germline, CDR1 SQVTM and CDR2 ANQGSEA. The CDR3 covers 12 residues. V lost 7 bases and J 1 base, leaving 10 bases between the germline ends. The CDR3 region is CSAVVPNTEAFF. The CDR3 nucleotides are TGCAGCGCTGTCGTCCCGAACACTGAAGCTTTCTTT.

The V and J genes are TRBV19 and TRBJ1-1; D call uncertain. The CDR3 covers 13 residues. Germline V lookup: CDR1 LNHDA, CDR2 SQIVND (reference sequence). Trimming stripped 8 bases from V and 1 base from J, with 11 bases between. CDR3: CASETVPNTEAFF. CDR3 nucleotides: TGTGCCAGTGAAACAGTGCCGAACACTGAAGCTTTCTTT.

CDR3 DNA sequence: TGTGCCAGCAGCCAAGATAGAAGCGGGGGGGCAGGCTACGAGCAGTACTTC. As protein: CASSQDRSGGAGYEQYF. The chain uses TRBV4-2 and TRBJ2-7; TRBD2 matches 10 bases. CDR3 length: 17 amino acids. Germline V gene lookup returns CDR1 LGHNA and CDR2 YNFKEQ. V lost 0 bases, J lost 3 bases, and 8 bases stayed unmatched.

The chain carries TRBV19 and TRBJ1-5; TRBD1 agrees at 11 bases. The CDR3 contains 16 residues. The germline V gene encodes CDR1 LNHDA and CDR2 SQIVND (reference sequence). Trimming took 5 bases from V and 0 from J; bases not matched to a gene: 3. The CDR3 loop reads CASSGQGAYSNQPQHF. The CDR3 DNA reads TGTGCCAGTAGTGGACAGGGGGCTTATAGCAATCAGCCCCAGCATTTT. The variable domain in full, with the rest retrieved from reference TRBV19 and TRBJ1-5, is DGGITQSPKYLFRKEGQNVTLSCEQNLNHDAMYWYRQDPGQGLRLIYYSQIVNDFQKGDIAEGYSVSREKKESFPLTVTSAQKNPTAFYLCASSGQGAYSNQPQHFGDGTRLSIL.

This clone was seen only a few times. The CDR3 nucleotides are TGTGCCAGCAGCTTAGGTTCAGGGGGAGATACGCAGTATTTT. Protein: CASSLGSGGDTQYF. The chain is built from TRBV7-2 and TRBJ2-3; 7 nucleotides agree with TRBD1. The CDR3 is 14 amino acids. The germline V gene has CDR1 SGHTA and CDR2 FQGNSA. V dropped 1 base and J dropped 5; count of bases not matched to a gene: 3.

In its sample, this clone was seen once. This rearrangement joins TRBV7-8 to TRBJ2-2; the D gene is possibly TRBD2 (5 bases). CDR3 length: 14 residues. The V gene lost 2 bases and the J gene lost 5 bases, with 9 bases spanning the gap. CDR1 is SGHVS and CDR2 is FQNEAQ in the germline V gene. The CDR3 here is CASSLSRTTGELFF. CDR3 DNA sequence: TGTGCCAGCAGCTTATCTCGGACTACCGGGGAGCTGTTTTTT. The complete variable domain, with remaining parts taken from reference TRBV7-8 and TRBJ2-2, reads GAGVSQSPRYKVAKRGQDVALRCDPISGHVSLFWYQQALGQGPEFLTYFQNEAQLDKSGLPSDRFFAERPEGSVSTLKIQRTQQEDSAVYLCASSLSRTTGELFFGEGSRLTVL.

Here the CDR3 reads CASSQDVGTEAFF. CDR3 nucleotide sequence: TGCGCCAGCAGCCAAGATGTCGGGACTGAAGCTTTCTTT. This sequence joins TRBV4-1 and TRBJ1-1; D gene uncertain. The CDR3 length is 13 residues. The V gene's germline CDR1 is MGHRA and CDR2 YSYEKL. V dropped 0 bases and J dropped 5 bases, with 7 bases sitting between them.

V and J are TRBV7-8 and TRBJ2-7; 8 nucleotides line up with TRBD1. The V gene's germline CDR1 is SGHVS and CDR2 FQNEAQ. The V and J ends lost 5 bases and 3 bases, in that order; junction bases with no gene match: 3. The CDR3 spans 13 residues. CDR3 region: CASSRDRLYEQYF. Written as DNA, the CDR3 is TGTGCCAGCAGCAGGGACAGGCTCTACGAGCAGTACTTC.

Written as DNA, the CDR3 is TGTGCCAGCAAGACAGGGGGCGTAGGGGTTATCACTGAAGCTTTCTTT. Protein product: CASKTGGVGVITEAFF. The chain uses TRBV2 and TRBJ1-1, with 10 nucleotides matching TRBD1. The CDR3 is 16 amino acids. The germline V gene encodes CDR1 SNHLY and CDR2 FYNNEI. With V trimmed by 7 bases and J by 4 bases, 12 bases remained unmatched.

The V and J genes are TRBV7-6 and TRBJ2-2; D perhaps matches TRBD1 (6 bases). The CDR3 totals 16 residues. Germline V CDR1 and CDR2: SGHVS, FNYEAQ. V lost 5 bases, J lost 6 bases, and 19 bases lay in between. In nucleotides, the CDR3 is TGTGCCAGCAGCCGTAACACAGGGAGTAGTCCCGGGGAGCTGTTTTTT. Translated, it gives CASSRNTGSSPGELFF. Combining the CDR3 with reference TRBV7-6 and TRBJ2-2 gives the whole variable domain GAGVSQSPRYKVTKRGQDVALRCDPISGHVSLYWYRQALGQGPEFLTYFNYEAQQDKSGLPNDRFSAERPEGSISTLTIQRTEQRDSAMYRCASSRNTGSSPGELFFGEGSRLTVL.

The chain links TRBV27 to TRBJ1-5, with a tentative D call TRBD1 (5 bases). CDR3 size: 15 residues. Germline lookup yields CDR1 MNHEY and CDR2 SMNVEV (reference sequence). Trimming took off 6 bases at V and 4 bases at J, with 16 bases between the two ends. CDR3 sequence: CASSRSAGLNQPQHF. Here the CDR3 DNA reads TGTGCCAGCAGCCGATCAGCAGGGTTAAATCAGCCCCAGCATTTT.

V and J are TRBV10-1 and TRBJ2-7, with 9 bases fitting TRBD1. V lost 6 bases and J lost 4; bases outside the gene matches: 13. Germline V gene data show CDR1 as WNHNN and CDR2 as SYGVQD (reference sequence). The CDR3 is made up of 16 amino acids. The CDR3, as DNA: TGCGCCAGCAGCCCAACCAAGGGACAGGGTGTGTACGAGCAGTACTTC. Its protein is CASSPTKGQGVYEQYF.

The rearrangement uses TRBV28 and TRBJ1-1, with a tentative D call TRBD1 (5 bases). Trimming removed 6 bases from V and 1 base from J, with 15 bases in between. The CDR3 is 15 amino acids. CDR1 MDHEN and CDR2 SYDVKM come from the germline V gene. CDR3: CASSPGGRRNTEAFF. The CDR3 nucleotides read TGTGCCAGCAGCCCGGGGGGTAGGAGGAACACTGAAGCTTTCTTT.